This T cell receptor (beta chain) was profiled in a study of T cell responses to AZD1222 COVID-19 vaccine. Broader study findings: Following two doses of AZD1222, Spike-specific TCR breadth and depth rose. Regions 160-218 and 743-854 dominated among vaccine-associated CD4 TCRs spanning spike.

This CDR3 spans 14 amino acids. CDR1 is SGHRS and CDR2 is YFSETQ in the germline V gene. V dropped 4 bases and J dropped 2; count of bases not matched to a gene: 6. Sequenced by immunoSEQ multiplex PCR; TCRdb stores in-frame clones only, minus some. The sample comprises 140,000 or so clones, 88% of which are singletons, and approximately 5.6% rests with the top ten. In regard to this clone: Its specificity is unknown.

This specimen was peripheral blood, taken 28 days after the second dose of the MenACWY control vaccine. V usage is TRBV5-1 and J usage is TRBJ2-7; 7 bases map to TRBD1. The clonotype comes from an adult who received the MenACWY meningococcal vaccine as a control. CDR3 loop: CASSTGQLTYEQYF. CDR3 coding DNA: TGCGCCAGCAGCACGGGACAGCTGACCTACGAGCAGTACTTC.